These 11 T cell receptor beta chains were all obtained from the same sample, sequenced in a study of graft-versus-host responses after intestinal transplantation. Processing of graft tissue released intraepithelial and lamina propria lymphocytes. Profiling relied on immunoSEQ multiplex PCR, and the TCRdb table lists in-frame clones only, not all of them. This repertoire shows 15,000 to 20,000 clones, under 75% found once; its top ten account for 8%. Here the sequenced sample was ileum tissue, taken approximately 20 days after intestinal transplant. The origin of the receptors is a human patient who received an intestinal transplant, so some T cells may come from the graft donor.

This clone was counted only a few times. This sequence joins TRBV5-1 and TRBJ1-1, with D perhaps TRBD1 (5 bases). The germline V and J ends were trimmed by 0 bases and 3 bases, with 9 bases remaining between them. Germline assignment: CDR1 SGHRS and CDR2 YFSETQ. The CDR3 is 14 amino acids. CDR3 DNA sequence: TGCGCCAGCAGCTTGGGGGACTCAGACACTGAAGCTTTCTTT. The encoded protein is CASSLGDSDTEAFF.

The chain carries TRBV30 and TRBJ1-2; 8 bases line up with TRBD1. CDR1 and CDR2 (germline): GTSNPN, SVGIG (reference sequence). The CDR3 consists of 13 residues. The trim removed 6 bases at V and 4 bases at J, leaving 7 bases unmatched. CDR3 sequence reads: CACRRDRLYGYTF. The CDR3, as DNA: TGTGCCTGTAGACGGGACAGGCTCTATGGCTACACCTTC.

V is TRBV4-3 and J is TRBJ2-7; 9 positions match TRBD1. The CDR3 extends over 16 amino acids. Germline V lookup: CDR1 LGHNA, CDR2 YSLEER. Unmatched junction bases numbered 5, after V lost 1 base and J lost 1 base. The CDR3 DNA reads as TGCGCCAGCAGCCAAGGGACAGGGGATAGTTCCTACGAGCAGTACTTC. Translation gives CASSQGTGDSSYEQYF.

The rearrangement links TRBV29-1 to TRBJ1-2; possibly TRBD1 for D (6 bases). Per germline, CDR1 SQVTM and CDR2 ANQGSEA. Deletions cut 4 bases from V and 0 bases from J, with 18 bases between. CDR3 length equals 16 residues. The chain's CDR3 is CSVAPQGQGANYGYTF. CDR3 DNA sequence: TGCAGCGTTGCCCCCCAGGGGCAGGGAGCTAACTATGGCTACACCTTC.

This clone was found a few times. This chain connects TRBV25-1 to TRBJ2-3; 9 bases agree with TRBD2. The CDR3 spans 14 residues. The ends lost 5 bases at V and 6 bases at J; junction bases unmatched: 6. Germline V gene data show CDR1 as MGHDK and CDR2 as SYGVNS. The CDR3 here is CASSLAGVRDTQYF. The CDR3 bases are TGTGCCAGCAGTTTAGCGGGAGTCCGGGATACGCAGTATTTT.

The chain has TRBV6-6 and TRBJ2-1; a weak D match, TRBD2 (6 bases). CDR1 and CDR2 from the germline V gene are MNHNY and SVGAGI (reference sequence). The CDR3 is 15 residues long. Trimming stripped 8 bases from V and 6 bases from J, with 20 bases between. CDR3 nucleotide sequence: TGTGCCAGCGGAGTCGGGAGTCCACGGTCCAATGAGCAGTTCTTC. This codes for CASGVGSPRSNEQFF.

V and J are TRBV6-6 and TRBJ2-7; 7 bases match TRBD1. The CDR3 is 11 residues long. The germline V gene has CDR1 MNHNY and CDR2 SVGAGI (reference sequence). The CDR3 DNA reads as TGTGGGACAGGAGTCTCCTACGAGCAGTACTTC. The encoded protein is CGTGVSYEQYF.

This chain uses TRBV7-2 with TRBJ2-7; 11 bases line up with TRBD2. Germline values: CDR1 SGHTA, CDR2 FQGNSA. J was trimmed by 4 bases and V by 3 bases; bases with no gene match: 5. The length of the CDR3 is 15 residues. The CDR3 bases are TGTGCCAGCAGCTTTAGCGGGGGGGCCGGTTACGAGCAGTACTTC. This sequence encodes CASSFSGGAGYEQYF.

The chain combines TRBV7-8 with TRBJ1-2, with D unresolved. This CDR3 is 13 amino acids long. Germline CDR1 is SGHVS and CDR2 is FQNEAQ. Trimming removed 1 base from V and 5 bases from J, with 8 bases in between. The CDR3 region is CASSLGPVYGYTF. The CDR3 DNA follows: TGTGCCAGCAGCTTAGGGCCAGTTTATGGCTACACCTTC.

This clone appeared once. This rearrangement joins TRBV11-1 to TRBJ1-1; TRBD1 matches 9 bases. With V trimmed by 3 bases and J by 5 bases, 4 bases remained unmatched. The CDR3 length is 14 residues. In germline, CDR1 is SGHAT, CDR2 FQDESV (reference sequence). The CDR3 is CASSFDRGRTEAFF. Here the CDR3 DNA reads TGTGCCAGCAGCTTCGACAGGGGGAGGACTGAAGCTTTCTTT.

Regarding this clone: Germline is not matched at one junction end, which may reflect a read error. V and J are TRBV7-9 and TRBJ2-2, with 7 bases aligning to TRBD1. The CDR3 runs 17 residues. Germline assignment: CDR1 SEHNR and CDR2 FQNEAQ (reference sequence). The CDR3 sequence: CAGSLGLGGRPTGELFF. CDR3 DNA sequence: TGTGCCGGCAGCTTAGGGTTAGGGGGCAGGCCGACCGGGGAGCTGTTTTTT.